Listed here is a single T cell receptor (beta chain). The source of the sample is a study of blood T cell repertoires in COVID-19. Study background: Nucleic acid was either cDNA or gDNA, and it came from T cells, B-cell-depleted T cells, or PBMCs.

Germline CDR1 is MDHEN and CDR2 is SYDVKM. V gave up 6 bases and J gave up 14 bases; unmatched junction bases: 10. CDR3 length: 14 residues. As processed by the authors: Amplification of reference gene primers was used by the study to estimate nucleated cell counts. TCRdb's copy holds only in-frame clones and misses some; the assay was immunoSEQ multiplex PCR. V and J calls and clone size are given by that table; D and trimming were obtained from the DNA. The sample gives some 150,000 clones, about 85% of which show up once; about 2.8% is in the top ten. The J gene is TRBJ1-6, the V gene TRBV28, with 10 bases identical to TRBD1. The clonotype originates from a human donor with acute or convalescent COVID-19. The donor label of this sample is uncertain. The sequencing sample was made of peripheral blood. For the CDR3, the DNA is TGTGCCAGCAGGGCCGGGACAGGGGCCCCATCCCTCCACTTT. Protein sequence: CASRAGTGAPSLHF.